This T cell receptor (beta chain) appears in the sequencing data of a study of T-cell memory formation after mild COVID-19 (TCRdb year 2021). With regard to the full study: Most TCR sequence clusters were specific to one of the two donors. In two donors, T-cell clones that expanded and contracted after mild COVID-19 were followed by sequencing TCRalpha and TCRbeta repertoires longitudinally. Two young, previously healthy adult volunteers, one female and one male, were included in the cohort. Results and caveats for the whole study, not just this receptor: The study covered only a couple of mild cases, and larger cohorts including severe cases with pre-infection samples were considered necessary. Contracting CD4+ clones turned up mainly in the CM and EM memory subsets, whereas EMRA was where CD8+ clones were enriched. Clones contracting from day 15 to 85 had balanced CD4/CD8 phenotypes, while a second wave expanding from day 15 to 37 was biased towards CD4+. The detection of some responding clones in pre-infection memory suggests that pre-existing cross-reactive memory T cells joined the SARS-CoV-2 response. Whether the second-wave clones peaking on day 37 were SARS-CoV-2 specific was not confirmed.

The cysteine opens and the phenylalanine closes a CDR3 of 14 amino acids. Only the CDR3 region is kept as DNA, spanning 42 bases read in frame from base 1. The CDR1 and CDR2 encoded by the germline V gene (reference sequence) are LGHDT and YNNKEL. V drops 1 base and J drops 2 bases, leaving 9 bases in between. Ficoll-Paque density gradient centrifugation was the method used to isolate PBMCs. This clonotype was counted between two and nine times. Its antigen is not yet known. No quality values exist for individual bases; no much larger clone is one base distant. The instrument given in TCRdb is Illumina NovaSeq 6000. cDNA libraries for TCRalpha and TCRbeta were prepared by 5'RACE using constant-segment primers, with sample barcodes and unique molecular identifiers added. Trizol reagent was used to extract RNA from every sample. The libraries were amplified in two PCR steps, and the second step added a second sample barcode and Illumina TruSeq adapters. Sequencing of libraries was performed on an Illumina NovaSeq with 2 x 150 bp paired-end reads. Concerning the study's data processing: Demultiplexing of reads and collapsing into UMI-guided consensus sequences were performed with migec v1.2.7. Using mixcr v2.1.11, UMI consensuses were aligned to TRA and TRB V and J templates and then assembled into clonotypes. A clonotype was counted as expanded or contracted only when both edgeR and NoisET called the clonotype significant, with the noise models trained on biological replicates. For edgeR calls, the cutoffs were a false discovery rate-adjusted p below 0.01 and a log2 fold-change threshold of 1. As an exploratory analysis of dynamics, PCA with hierarchical clustering was applied to max-normalized trajectories of the 1000 most abundant clonotypes. Separately sequenced CD4+ and CD8+ repertoires were used to assign the CD4 or CD8 phenotype of responding clones. TCRdb reanalyzed the raw reads on its own, using fastp at Q25 for trimming and MiXCR for clone calling, and kept in-frame beta chains. Entries are consolidated by CDR3 protein sequence, retaining the most common genes and DNA. TCRdb, not the original authors, processed these V and J calls. The sample table records hundreds of thousands of distinct CDR3 sequences; 25% to 30% of these occur just once. The top ten hold 13% of the sample.

Sample: PBMCs or a T cell subset sorted from them (not recorded which). In this chain, TRBV3-1 is recombined with TRBJ2-7; no D gene can be assigned with confidence. The sequence was obtained from an adult woman who had mild COVID-19 (a few samples of this study predate the infection). The sample titles of this study are shuffled in the database, so cell type and time point are left out; the donor was told from shared clones. The CDR3 protein sequence reads: CASSQASVTYEQYF. The DNA reads as follows: TGTGCCAGCAGCCAAGCCTCCGTTACCTACGAGCAGTACTTC.